The rows below give T cell receptor beta chains drawn from one sample of a study of sequential checkpoint blockade in melanoma. Measured with immunoSEQ multiplex PCR; TCRdb has only the in-frame clones, and not every one. The data show tens of thousands of clones, 86% seen once. Sample: CD8+ T cells sorted from blood (inferred from file names), taken from a patient given nivolumab and ipilimumab in sequence. These TCRs come from a human donor with melanoma. Each CDR3 is given with its conserved first and last residue. The D gene is left open where the match is weak. A clone size is listed for some rows: how often the clone was seen (once, few, many), or a class if it is expanded.

>TRBJ1-5|15|.|TRBD1|TRBV2
CASSSRDREYQPQHF
TGTGCCAGCAGTAGCCGGGACAGGGAATATCAGCCCCAGCATTTT
>TRBJ2-7|16|.|TRBD2|TRBV4-2
CASSQETSGGSYEQYF
TGTGCCAGCAGCCAGGAGACTAGCGGGGGATCCTACGAGCAGTACTTC
>TRBJ2-2|13|.|.|TRBV4-1
CASSQDKFSGSFF
TGCGCCAGCAGCCAAGATAAATTTTCGGGGTCGTTTTTT
>TRBJ2-5|17|.|TRBD1|TRBV5-1
CASSLRRTGGGLETQYF
TGCGCCAGCAGCTTAAGAAGGACAGGGGGCGGGTTGGAGACCCAGTACTTC
>TRBJ2-7|15|.|TRBD2|TRBV9
CASSATSGRTYEQYF
TGTGCCAGCAGCGCGACTAGCGGGAGAACCTACGAGCAGTACTTC
>TRBJ2-1|16|once|TRBD2|TRBV6-5
CASSYSAGGFGNEQFF
TGTGCCAGCAGTTACTCTGCGGGAGGCTTTGGGAATGAGCAGTTCTTC
>TRBJ2-3|16|.|TRBD2|TRBV5-6
CASSIGLAASTDTQYF
TGTGCCAGCAGCATTGGACTAGCGGCTAGCACAGATACGCAGTATTTT
>TRBJ2-1|16|.|TRBD2|TRBV4-1
CASSQDRLAAYNEQFF
TGCGCCAGCAGCCAAGATAGGCTAGCGGCTTACAATGAGCAGTTCTTC
>TRBJ2-1|14|.|.|TRBV7-6
CASSPSSNYNEQFF
TGTGCCAGCAGCCCTAGCAGCAACTACAATGAGCAGTTCTTC
>TRBJ2-5|16|.|.|TRBV4-3
CASSQGGTWNQETQYF
TGCGCCAGCAGCCAAGGCGGGACTTGGAATCAAGAGACCCAGTACTTC
>TRBJ2-3|13|.|TRBD2|TRBV5-4
CASSGLADSTQYF
TGTGCCAGCAGCGGTCTAGCGGACTCTACGCAGTATTTT
>TRBJ1-1|15|.|.|TRBV7-6
CASSLYGGGNTEAFF
TGTGCCAGCAGCTTATATGGGGGAGGGAACACTGAAGCTTTCTTT
>TRBJ2-1|13|once|.|TRBV5-1
CASSAILAYEQFF
TGCGCCAGCAGCGCGATACTAGCTTATGAGCAGTTCTTC
>TRBJ1-1|14|.|TRBD1|TRBV19
CASSPWTGWTEAFF
TGTGCCAGTAGTCCCTGGACAGGGTGGACTGAAGCTTTCTTT
>TRBJ2-7|14|.|TRBD2|TRBV5-1
CASSRTSGAYEQYF
TGCGCCAGCAGCCGGACTAGCGGTGCCTACGAGCAGTACTTC
>TRBJ1-1|13|.|TRBD1|TRBV30
CAWTQGMNTEAFF
TGTGCCTGGACACAGGGGATGAACACTGAAGCTTTCTTT
>TRBJ2-1|15|few|TRBD1|TRBV7-9
CASSNTGGRYNEQFF
TGTGCCAGCAGCAACACAGGGGGGCGTTACAATGAGCAGTTCTTC
>TRBJ2-1|13|.|TRBD2|TRBV4-3
CASSQDPGGEQFF
TGCGCCAGCAGCCAAGATCCGGGAGGGGAGCAGTTCTTC
>TRBJ2-1|18|.|TRBD2|TRBV25-1
CASSDTSGRGISYNEQFF
TGTGCCAGCAGTGACACTAGCGGGAGAGGGATATCCTACAATGAGCAGTTCTTC
>TRBJ2-2|11|.|.|TRBV7-9
CASSSTGELFF
TGTGCCAGCAGCTCGACCGGGGAGCTGTTTTTT
>TRBJ2-3|14|.|.|TRBV7-9
CASSSSGFTDTQYF
TGTGCCAGCAGCTCCAGCGGATTCACAGATACGCAGTATTTT
>TRBJ2-7|14|.|TRBD2|TRBV2
CASSEGLARYEQYF
TGTGCCAGCAGCGAGGGACTAGCGAGGTACGAGCAGTACTTC
>TRBJ2-1|14|.|.|TRBV19
CASSSGISYNEQFF
TGTGCCAGTAGTAGCGGAATCTCCTACAATGAGCAGTTCTTC
>TRBJ2-2|16|.|TRBD1|TRBV19
CASSWTGGSGTGELFF
TGTGCCAGTAGTTGGACAGGGGGCTCGGGAACCGGGGAGCTGTTTTTT
>TRBJ2-7|14|.|.|TRBV6-5
CASRWGLSSYEQYF
TGTGCCAGCAGATGGGGGCTGAGCTCCTACGAGCAGTACTTC
>TRBJ1-1|14|once|.|TRBV28
CASSRGRGWAEAFF
TGTGCCAGCAGCCGCGGAAGGGGCTGGGCTGAAGCTTTCTTT
>TRBJ1-1|14|.|.|TRBV10-1
CASSHGGFNTEAFF
TGCGCCAGCAGCCATGGGGGCTTTAACACTGAAGCTTTCTTT
>TRBJ1-4|17|.|TRBD1|TRBV11-3
CASSLFFPTQGDEKLFF
TGTGCCAGCAGCTTATTCTTTCCGACTCAGGGGGACGAAAAACTGTTTTTT
>TRBJ2-5|18|once|.|TRBV4-1
CASSQAKNWEATAETQYF
TGCGCCAGCAGCCAAGCAAAGAATTGGGAGGCCACGGCGGAGACCCAGTACTTC
>TRBJ1-1|13|.|.|TRBV7-8
CASSKWPDTEAFF
TGTGCCAGCTCCAAATGGCCCGACACTGAAGCTTTCTTT
>TRBJ2-1|18|.|TRBD2|TRBV10-1
CASSDSHPTSGSYNEQFF
TGCGCCAGCAGTGATTCACATCCAACTAGCGGATCCTACAATGAGCAGTTCTTC
>TRBJ2-1|13|.|TRBD1|TRBV19
CASSKQGVDEQFF
TGTGCCAGTTCAAAACAGGGGGTCGATGAGCAGTTCTTC
>TRBJ1-5|15|.|.|TRBV19
CASSMGRVGNQPQHF
TGTGCCAGTAGTATGGGGAGGGTGGGCAATCAGCCCCAGCATTTT
>TRBJ1-1|13|.|.|TRBV27
CASSLGGRTEAFF
TGTGCCAGCAGTTTGGGGGGACGCACTGAAGCTTTCTTT
>TRBJ2-1|16|.|TRBD1|TRBV15
CATSRDGRQGRNEQFF
TGTGCCACCAGCAGAGATGGCCGACAGGGGAGGAATGAGCAGTTCTTC
>TRBJ2-5|13|.|.|TRBV5-1
CASSLWSQETQYF
TGCGCCAGCAGCTTGTGGTCGCAGGAGACCCAGTACTTC
>TRBJ2-7|15|.|TRBD1|TRBV19
CASSLGQGVSYEQYF
TGTGCCAGTAGCCTAGGACAGGGGGTCTCCTACGAGCAGTACTTC
>TRBJ1-1|17|.|.|TRBV7-9
CASSSGGTSPQNTEAFF
TGTGCCAGCAGCTCGGGGGGGACAAGTCCCCAGAACACTGAAGCTTTCTTT
>TRBJ2-1|15|.|TRBD2|TRBV7-3
CASSLVRGRHNEQFF
TGTGCCAGCAGCTTAGTGCGGGGGAGACACAATGAGCAGTTCTTC
>TRBJ2-7|15|.|TRBD1|TRBV15
CATRQGKSSTYEQYF
TGTGCCACCAGACAGGGGAAAAGTTCAACCTACGAGCAGTACTTC
>TRBJ2-3|16|.|TRBD2|TRBV5-1
CASSWGTSGIGDTQYF
TGCGCCAGCAGCTGGGGGACTAGCGGGATAGGGGATACGCAGTATTTT
>TRBJ1-5|14|.|.|TRBV9
CASSVEEYNQPQHF
TGTGCCAGCAGCGTAGAGGAGTACAATCAGCCCCAGCATTTT
>TRBJ2-5|13|.|TRBD1|TRBV27
CASSTTGLETQYF
TGTGCCAGCAGTACGACAGGGTTGGAGACCCAGTACTTC
>TRBJ2-1|15|.|TRBD1|TRBV19
CASSLGGSSYNEQFF
TGTGCCAGTAGCCTAGGGGGCAGCTCCTACAATGAGCAGTTCTTC
>TRBJ2-7|15|.|TRBD1|TRBV11-1
CASRFPDRVDYEQYF
TGTGCCAGCAGATTTCCGGACAGGGTGGACTACGAGCAGTACTTC
>TRBJ1-5|16|.|TRBD1|TRBV5-6
CASSLRTQGADQPQHF
TGTGCCAGCAGCTTGAGGACGCAGGGGGCGGATCAGCCCCAGCATTTT
>TRBJ2-7|15|.|TRBD2|TRBV27
CASTQTSGAFYEQYF
TGTGCCAGCACTCAGACTAGCGGGGCCTTCTACGAGCAGTACTTC
>TRBJ1-1|15|.|.|TRBV4-1
CASSQENREGTEAFF
TGCGCCAGCAGCCAAGAGAACAGGGAAGGCACTGAAGCTTTCTTT
>TRBJ2-3|16|.|.|TRBV5-4
CASRPWGAASTDTQYF
TGTGCCAGCAGGCCTTGGGGAGCAGCAAGCACAGATACGCAGTATTTT
>TRBJ2-5|15|.|TRBD2|TRBV7-3
CASSLGFAGEETQYF
TGTGCCAGCAGCCTCGGTTTTGCGGGAGAAGAGACCCAGTACTTC
>TRBJ1-5|13|.|TRBD1|TRBV6-1
CASREGRGQPQHF
TGTGCCAGCAGAGAAGGCAGGGGGCAGCCCCAGCATTTT
>TRBJ1-2|13|.|.|TRBV7-9
CASSLDPLGGYTF
TGTGCCAGCAGCTTAGACCCTTTGGGCGGCTACACCTTC
>TRBJ2-5|14|.|TRBD1|TRBV9
CASSVEQGGETQYF
TGTGCCAGCAGCGTGGAACAGGGGGGAGAGACCCAGTACTTC
>TRBJ2-5|13|.|.|TRBV7-9
CASSLVVQETQYF
TGTGCCAGCAGCCTAGTCGTCCAAGAGACCCAGTACTTC
>TRBJ1-5|16|once|.|TRBV4-2
CASSQEGATAGQPQHF
TGTGCCAGCAGCCAAGAGGGGGCAACCGCGGGTCAGCCCCAGCATTTT
>TRBJ1-2|15|.|TRBD1|TRBV28
CASRAKTGGASGYTF
TGTGCCAGCAGGGCCAAGACAGGGGGGGCATCTGGCTACACCTTC